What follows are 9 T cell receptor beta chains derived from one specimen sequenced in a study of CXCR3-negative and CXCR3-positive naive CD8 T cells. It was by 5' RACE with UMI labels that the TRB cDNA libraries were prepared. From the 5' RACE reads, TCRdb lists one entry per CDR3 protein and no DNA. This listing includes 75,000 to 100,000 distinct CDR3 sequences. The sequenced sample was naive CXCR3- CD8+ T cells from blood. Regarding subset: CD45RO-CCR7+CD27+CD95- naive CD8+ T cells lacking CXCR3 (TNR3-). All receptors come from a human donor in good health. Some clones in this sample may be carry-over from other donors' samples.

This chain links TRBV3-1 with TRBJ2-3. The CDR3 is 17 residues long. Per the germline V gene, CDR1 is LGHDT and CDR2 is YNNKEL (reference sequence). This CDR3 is CASSHEPQARPPDTQYF.

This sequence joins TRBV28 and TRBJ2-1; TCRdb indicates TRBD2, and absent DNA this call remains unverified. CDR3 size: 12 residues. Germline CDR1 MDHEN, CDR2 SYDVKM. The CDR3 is CASSRTSGGEFF. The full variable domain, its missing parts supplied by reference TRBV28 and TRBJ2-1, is DVKVTQSSRYLVKRTGEKVFLECVQDMDHENMFWYRQDPGLGLRLIYFSYDVKMKEKGDIPEGYSVSREKKERFSLILESASTNQTSMYLCASSRTSGGEFFGPGTRLTVL.

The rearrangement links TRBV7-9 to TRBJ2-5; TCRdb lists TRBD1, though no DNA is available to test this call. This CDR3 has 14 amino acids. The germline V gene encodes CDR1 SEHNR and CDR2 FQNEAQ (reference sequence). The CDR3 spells CASSLGSGTGAQYF.

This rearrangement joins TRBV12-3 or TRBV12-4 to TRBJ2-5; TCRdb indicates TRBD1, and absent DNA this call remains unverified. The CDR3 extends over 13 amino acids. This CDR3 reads CASIPVLGETQYF.

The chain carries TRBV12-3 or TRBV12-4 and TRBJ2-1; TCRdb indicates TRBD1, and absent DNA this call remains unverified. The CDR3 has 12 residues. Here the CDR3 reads CASRFDGTEQFF.

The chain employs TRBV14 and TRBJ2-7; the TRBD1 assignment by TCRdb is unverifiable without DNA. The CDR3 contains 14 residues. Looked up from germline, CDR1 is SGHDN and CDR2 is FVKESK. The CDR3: CASSRDSGTYEQYF.

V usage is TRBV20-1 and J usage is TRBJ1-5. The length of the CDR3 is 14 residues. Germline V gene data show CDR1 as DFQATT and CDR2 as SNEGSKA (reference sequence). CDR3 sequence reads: CSARETISNQPQHF.

CDR3 amino acids: CASRPQLEVTEGFF. The chain is built from TRBV6-5 and TRBJ1-1. There are 14 residues in the CDR3. Germline V CDR1 and CDR2: MNHEY, SVGAGI.

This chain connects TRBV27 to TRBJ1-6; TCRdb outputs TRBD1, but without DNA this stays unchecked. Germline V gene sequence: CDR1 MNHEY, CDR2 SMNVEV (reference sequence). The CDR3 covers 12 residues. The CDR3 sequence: CASSLPGWALHF.